Below are 7 T cell receptor beta chains sequenced from a single sample in a study of blood T cells in healthy people across ages. A sample-barcoded 5' primer and a J-beta primer mix were used in a second PCR of roughly 7 to 11 cycles. TCRdb analysed the 5' RACE reads with MiXCR anew, one entry per CDR3 protein. The repertoire holds hundreds of thousands of distinct CDR3 sequences, with roughly 64% as singletons. Sequencing was done on a sample of blood. Receptors were obtained from a man under 40 in good health.

This clonotype turned up a few times. The chain joins TRBV24-1 to TRBJ2-5, with TRBD1 identical over 8 bases. V lost 4 bases to trimming and J lost 11 bases; unmatched junction nucleotides: 11. CDR3 size: 14 residues. The germline gives CDR1 KGHDR, CDR2 SFDVKD. CDR3 amino acids: CATSDPGTGSKQYF. CDR3 DNA sequence: TGTGCCACCAGTGACCCCGGGACAGGATCGAAGCAGTACTTC.

This clonotype showed up just a few times. The chain couples TRBV7-9 to TRBJ2-1, with 7 bases identical to TRBD2. The trim removed 4 bases at V and 4 bases at J, leaving 7 bases unmatched. From germline, CDR1 is SEHNR and CDR2 FQNEAQ (reference sequence). This CDR3 has 15 amino acids. The CDR3 DNA reads TGTGCCAGCAGCTATTCCCTAGCGGCATACAATGAGCAGTTCTTC. Translation gives CASSYSLAAYNEQFF.

The chain couples TRBV20-1 to TRBJ2-5, with 8 bases aligning to TRBD1. This CDR3 contains 13 residues. V dropped 5 bases and J dropped 5; count of bases not matched to a gene: 7. Germline V gene lookup returns CDR1 DFQATT and CDR2 SNEGSKA (reference sequence). In DNA, the CDR3 is TGCAGTGCTGGACAGGGACTTTGGGAGACCCAGTACTTC. Amino acids: CSAGQGLWETQYF.

V gene TRBV29-1 combines with J gene TRBJ2-7, with a possible D match to TRBD1 (6 bases). CDR1 and CDR2 from the germline V gene are SQVTM and ANQGSEA. This CDR3 contains 13 residues. V was clipped by 5 bases and J by 1 base, with 12 bases between them. The CDR3 bases are TGCAGCGTTAGGGGACACAGTTCCTACGAGCAGTACTTC. This codes for CSVRGHSSYEQYF.

As to this clonotype: An end of the junction does not agree with germline; a read error may underlie this. The chain couples TRBV3-1 to TRBJ2-3; D might be TRBD1 or TRBD2, each matching 6 bases. This CDR3 contains 19 residues. Germline V gives CDR1 LGHDT, CDR2 YNNKEL (reference sequence). The CDR3 DNA reads as TGTGCCGGCAGCCAAGTTATTAAGGTGGAGGGGCCAGGGGTAGATACGCAGTATTTT. Protein product: CAGSQVIKVEGPGVDTQYF.

This clonotype was seen at least ten times. The chain uses TRBV15 and TRBJ2-5, with D unresolved. The V gene lost 3 bases and the J gene lost 4 bases, with 9 bases spanning the gap. CDR3 length: 13 amino acids. Germline V gives CDR1 LNHNV, CDR2 YYDKDF (reference sequence). CDR3 protein: CATSSILVETQYF. The DNA for the CDR3 is TGTGCCACCAGCAGTATATTGGTAGAGACCCAGTACTTC.

J is TRBJ2-7 and V is TRBV29-1; TRBD1 matches 7 bases. V gave up 7 bases and J gave up 5 bases; unmatched junction bases: 8. The CDR3 is 12 residues long. CDR1 and CDR2 (germline): SQVTM, ANQGSEA. The CDR3 is CSAWDSGDEQYF. In DNA, the CDR3 is TGCAGCGCCTGGGACAGCGGAGACGAGCAGTACTTC.